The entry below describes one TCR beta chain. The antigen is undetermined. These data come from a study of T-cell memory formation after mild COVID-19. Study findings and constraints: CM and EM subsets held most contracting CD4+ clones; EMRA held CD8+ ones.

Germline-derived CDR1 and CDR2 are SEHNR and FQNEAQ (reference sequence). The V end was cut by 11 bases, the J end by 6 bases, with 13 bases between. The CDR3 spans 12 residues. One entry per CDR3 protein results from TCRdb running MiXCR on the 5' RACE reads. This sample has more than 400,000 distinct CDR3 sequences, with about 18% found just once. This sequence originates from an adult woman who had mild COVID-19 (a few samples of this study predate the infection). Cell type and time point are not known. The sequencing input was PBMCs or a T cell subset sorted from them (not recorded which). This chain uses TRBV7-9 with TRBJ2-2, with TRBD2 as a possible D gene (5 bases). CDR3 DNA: TGTGCCCTGCGTGGGAGCGCCGGGGAGCTGTTTTTT. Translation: CALRGSAGELFF.